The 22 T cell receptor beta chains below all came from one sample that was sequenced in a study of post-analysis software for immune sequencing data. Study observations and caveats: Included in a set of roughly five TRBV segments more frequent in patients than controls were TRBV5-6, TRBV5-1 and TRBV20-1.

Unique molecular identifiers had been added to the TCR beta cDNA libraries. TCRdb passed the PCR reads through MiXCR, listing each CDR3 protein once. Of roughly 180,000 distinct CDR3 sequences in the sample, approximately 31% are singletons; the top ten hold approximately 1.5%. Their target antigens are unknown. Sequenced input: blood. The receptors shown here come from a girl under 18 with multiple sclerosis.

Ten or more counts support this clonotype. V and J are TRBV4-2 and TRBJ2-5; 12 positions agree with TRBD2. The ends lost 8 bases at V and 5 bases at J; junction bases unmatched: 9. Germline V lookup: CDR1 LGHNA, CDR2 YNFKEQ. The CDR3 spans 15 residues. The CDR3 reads CASGTLAGGEETQYF. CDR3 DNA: TGTGCCAGCGGAACCCTAGCGGGAGGGGAGGAGACCCAGTACTTC.

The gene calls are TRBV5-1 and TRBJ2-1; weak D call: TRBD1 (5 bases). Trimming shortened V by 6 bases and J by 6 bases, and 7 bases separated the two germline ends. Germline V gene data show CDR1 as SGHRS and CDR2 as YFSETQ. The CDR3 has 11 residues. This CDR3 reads CASTRGNEQFF. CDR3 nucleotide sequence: TGCGCCAGCACTAGGGGCAATGAGCAGTTCTTC.

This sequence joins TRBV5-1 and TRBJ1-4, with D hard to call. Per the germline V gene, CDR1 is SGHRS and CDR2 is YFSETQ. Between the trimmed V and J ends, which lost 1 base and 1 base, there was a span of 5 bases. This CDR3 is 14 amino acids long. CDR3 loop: CASSLFGTNEKLFF. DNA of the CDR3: TGCGCCAGCAGCTTGTTCGGAACTAATGAAAAACTGTTTTTT.

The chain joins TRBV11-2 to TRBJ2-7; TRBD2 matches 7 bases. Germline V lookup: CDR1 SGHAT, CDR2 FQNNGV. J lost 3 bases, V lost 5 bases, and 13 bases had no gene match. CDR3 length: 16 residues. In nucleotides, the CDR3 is TGTGCCAGCAGCCCACTCGGGAGGACTTCCGACTACGAGCAGTACTTC. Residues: CASSPLGRTSDYEQYF. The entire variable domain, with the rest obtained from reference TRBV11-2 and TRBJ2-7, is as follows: EAGVAQSPRYKIIEKRQSVAFWCNPISGHATLYWYQQILGQGPKLLIQFQNNGVVDDSQLPKDRFSAERLKGVDSTLKIQPAKLEDSAVYLCASSPLGRTSDYEQYFGPGTRLTVT.

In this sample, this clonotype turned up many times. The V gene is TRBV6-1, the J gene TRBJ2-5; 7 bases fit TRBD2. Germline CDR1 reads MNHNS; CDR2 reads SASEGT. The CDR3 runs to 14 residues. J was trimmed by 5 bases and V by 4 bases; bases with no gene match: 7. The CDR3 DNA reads TGTGCCAGCAGTGGGGCGGGAGAGGGTGAGACCCAGTACTTC. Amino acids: CASSGAGEGETQYF.

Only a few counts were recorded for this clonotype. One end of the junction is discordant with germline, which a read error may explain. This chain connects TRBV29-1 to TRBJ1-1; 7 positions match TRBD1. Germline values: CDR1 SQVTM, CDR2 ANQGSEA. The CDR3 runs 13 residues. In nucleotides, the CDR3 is TGCGGCGTTAAGGGGGCATTTGACACTGAAGCTTTCTTT. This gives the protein CGVKGAFDTEAFF.

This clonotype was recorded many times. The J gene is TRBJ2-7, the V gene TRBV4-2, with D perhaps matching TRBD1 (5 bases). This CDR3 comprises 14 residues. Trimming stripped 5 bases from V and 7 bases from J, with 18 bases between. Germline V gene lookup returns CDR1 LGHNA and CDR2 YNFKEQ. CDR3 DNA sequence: TGTGCCAGCAGCAAACAGGACGGTCTTCAAGAGCAGTACTTC. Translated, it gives CASSKQDGLQEQYF.

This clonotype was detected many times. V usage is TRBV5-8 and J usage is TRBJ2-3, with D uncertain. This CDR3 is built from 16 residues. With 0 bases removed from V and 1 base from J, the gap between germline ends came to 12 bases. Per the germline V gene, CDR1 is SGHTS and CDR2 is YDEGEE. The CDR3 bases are TGTGCCAGCAGCTTGGGATCCAGCAGCGGCACAGATACGCAGTATTTT. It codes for CASSLGSSSGTDTQYF.

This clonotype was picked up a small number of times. Here the CDR3 DNA reads TGCGCCAGCAGCTTACGGGACTCTCCCATTTACGAGCAGTACTTC. Its translation: CASSLRDSPIYEQYF. The chain combines TRBV5-1 with TRBJ2-7; D may be TRBD2 (6 bases). The CDR3 runs to 15 residues. The germline V and J ends were trimmed by 2 bases and 4 bases, with 16 bases remaining between them. The V gene's germline CDR1 is SGHRS and CDR2 YFSETQ.

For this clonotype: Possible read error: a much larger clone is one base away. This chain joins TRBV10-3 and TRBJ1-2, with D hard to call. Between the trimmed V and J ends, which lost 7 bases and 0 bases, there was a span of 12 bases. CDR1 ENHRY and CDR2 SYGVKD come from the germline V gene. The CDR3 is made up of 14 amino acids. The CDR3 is CAINRGGPNYGYTF. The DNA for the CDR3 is TGTGCCATCAACCGGGGAGGGCCTAACTATGGCTACACCTTC.

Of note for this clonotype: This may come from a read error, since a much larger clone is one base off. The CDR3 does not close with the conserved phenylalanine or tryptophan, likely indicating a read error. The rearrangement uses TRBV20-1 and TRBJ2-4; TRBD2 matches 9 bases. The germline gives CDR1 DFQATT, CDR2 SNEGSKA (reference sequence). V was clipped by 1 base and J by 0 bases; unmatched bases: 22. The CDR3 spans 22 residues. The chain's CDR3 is CSARVVEGAWASGDLAKNIQYC. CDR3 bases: TGCAGTGCTAGAGTCGTAGAGGGGGCTTGGGCTAGCGGGGATCTAGCCAAAAACATTCAGTACTGC.

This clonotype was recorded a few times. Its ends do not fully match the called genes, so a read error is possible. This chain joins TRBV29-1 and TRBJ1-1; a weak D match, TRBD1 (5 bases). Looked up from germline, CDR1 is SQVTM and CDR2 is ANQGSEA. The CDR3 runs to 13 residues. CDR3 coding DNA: TGCAGCGTTCAAGAGGGAAGGGGCACTGAAGCTTTCTTT. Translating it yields CSVQEGRGTEAFF.

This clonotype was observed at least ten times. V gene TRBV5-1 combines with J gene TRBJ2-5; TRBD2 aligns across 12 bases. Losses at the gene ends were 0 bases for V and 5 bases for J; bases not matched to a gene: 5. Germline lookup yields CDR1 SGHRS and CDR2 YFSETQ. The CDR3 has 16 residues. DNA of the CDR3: TGCGCCAGCAGCTTGGGGGAACTAGCGGGAGGCGAGACCCAGTACTTC. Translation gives CASSLGELAGGETQYF.

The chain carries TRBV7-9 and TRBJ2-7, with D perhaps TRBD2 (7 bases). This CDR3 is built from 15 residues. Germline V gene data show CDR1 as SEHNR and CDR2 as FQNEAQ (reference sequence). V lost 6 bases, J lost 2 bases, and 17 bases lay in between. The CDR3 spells CASSHGRGAPYEQYF. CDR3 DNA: TGTGCCAGCAGTCATGGCCGGGGGGCCCCCTACGAGCAGTACTTC.

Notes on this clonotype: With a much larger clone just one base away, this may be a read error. The CDR3 is CASSHGQGQANYGCTF. The CDR3 region has the DNA TGTGCCAGCAGCCATGGACAGGGACAAGCTAACTATGGCTGCACCTTC. This rearrangement joins TRBV6-6 to TRBJ1-2; 8 bases line up with TRBD1. The CDR3 runs to 16 residues. Germline V gene sequence: CDR1 MNHNY, CDR2 SVGAGI (reference sequence).

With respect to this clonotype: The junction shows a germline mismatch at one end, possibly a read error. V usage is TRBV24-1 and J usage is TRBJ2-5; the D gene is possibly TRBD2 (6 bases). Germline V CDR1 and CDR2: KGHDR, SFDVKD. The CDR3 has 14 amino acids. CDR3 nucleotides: TGTGCCGCCAGTGACGGAGGGGCCGAAGAGACCCAGTACTTC. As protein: CAASDGGAEETQYF.

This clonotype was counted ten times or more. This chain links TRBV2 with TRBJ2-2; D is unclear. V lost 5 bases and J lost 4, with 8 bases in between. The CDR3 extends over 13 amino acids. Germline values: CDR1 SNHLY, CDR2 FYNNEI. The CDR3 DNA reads TGTGCCAGCAGTCTCCTACTCACCGGGGAGCTGTTTTTT. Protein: CASSLLLTGELFF.

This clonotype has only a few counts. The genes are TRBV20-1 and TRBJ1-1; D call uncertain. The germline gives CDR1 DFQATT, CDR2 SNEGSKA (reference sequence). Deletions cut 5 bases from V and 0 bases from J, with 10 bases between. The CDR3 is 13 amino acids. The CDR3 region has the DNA TGCAGTGCTGGGGTAGCCATGAACACTGAAGCTTTCTTT. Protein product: CSAGVAMNTEAFF.

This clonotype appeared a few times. Written as DNA, the CDR3 is TGTGCCAGCAGCACCCCGCGGGATTTCTCCTACAATGAGCAGTTCTTC. Its protein is CASSTPRDFSYNEQFF. J is TRBJ2-1 and V is TRBV7-9; TRBD2 might be the D (6 bases). Per germline, CDR1 SEHNR and CDR2 FQNEAQ (reference sequence). Trimming stripped 5 bases from V and 0 bases from J, with 14 bases between. This CDR3 is 16 amino acids long.

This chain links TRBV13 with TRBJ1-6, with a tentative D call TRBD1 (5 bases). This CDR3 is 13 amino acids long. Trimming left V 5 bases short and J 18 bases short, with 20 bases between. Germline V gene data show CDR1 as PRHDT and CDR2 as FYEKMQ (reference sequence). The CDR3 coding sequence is TGTGCCAGCAGCCCCGGGGGGAGACAAACCCCCCACTTT. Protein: CASSPGGRQTPHF.

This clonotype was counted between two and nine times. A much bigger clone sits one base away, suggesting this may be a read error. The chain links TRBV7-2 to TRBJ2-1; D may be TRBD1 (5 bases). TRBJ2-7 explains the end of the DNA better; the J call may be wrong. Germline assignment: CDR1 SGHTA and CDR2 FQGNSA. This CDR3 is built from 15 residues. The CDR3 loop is CASSLDTLSYNEQYF. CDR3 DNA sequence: TGTGCCAGCAGCTTGGACACCCTTTCCTACAATGAGCAGTACTTC.

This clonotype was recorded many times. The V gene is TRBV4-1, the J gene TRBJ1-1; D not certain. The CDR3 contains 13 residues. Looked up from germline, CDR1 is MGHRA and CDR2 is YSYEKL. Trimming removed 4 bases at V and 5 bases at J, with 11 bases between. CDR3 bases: TGCGCCAGCAGCCCACGGCCGGGGACTGAAGCTTTCTTT. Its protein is CASSPRPGTEAFF.